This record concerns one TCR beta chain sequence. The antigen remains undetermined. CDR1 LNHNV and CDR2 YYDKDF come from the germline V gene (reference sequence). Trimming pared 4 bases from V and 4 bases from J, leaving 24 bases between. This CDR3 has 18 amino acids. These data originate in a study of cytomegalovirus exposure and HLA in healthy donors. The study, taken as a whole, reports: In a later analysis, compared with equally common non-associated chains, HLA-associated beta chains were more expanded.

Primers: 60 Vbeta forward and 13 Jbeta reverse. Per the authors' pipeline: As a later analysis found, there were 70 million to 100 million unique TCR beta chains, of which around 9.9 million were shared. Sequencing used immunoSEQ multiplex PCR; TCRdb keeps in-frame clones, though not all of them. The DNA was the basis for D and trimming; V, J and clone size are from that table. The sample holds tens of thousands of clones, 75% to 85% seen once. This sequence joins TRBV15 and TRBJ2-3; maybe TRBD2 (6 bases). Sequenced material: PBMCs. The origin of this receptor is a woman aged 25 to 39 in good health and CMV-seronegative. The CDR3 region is CATSISGRGWGASDTQYF. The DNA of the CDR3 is TGTGCCACCAGCATCTCTGGACGGGGGTGGGGCGCTTCAGATACGCAGTATTTT.